Listed here are 4 T cell receptor beta chains from one sample, sequenced in a study of early T cells in non-severe SARS-CoV-2 infection. TCRdb reprocessed the 5' RACE reads with MiXCR, giving one entry per CDR3 protein. The data contain 30,000 or so distinct CDR3 sequences, 4.5% to 6% of them singletons. Sequencing was performed on whole blood. All receptors come from an adult who was a healthcare worker with PCR-confirmed SARS-CoV-2 infection or an uninfected control (not recorded which).

V gene TRBV24-1 combines with J gene TRBJ2-1; 11 positions match TRBD2. Trimming removed 5 bases from V and 4 bases from J; junction bases left unmatched: 3. Germline V gene lookup returns CDR1 KGHDR and CDR2 SFDVKD. The CDR3 contains 15 residues. The CDR3 region is CATSAGTSGYNEQFF. CDR3 in DNA: TGTGCCACCAGTGCGGGGACTAGCGGTTACAATGAGCAGTTCTTC.

This chain uses TRBV3-1 with TRBJ2-2, with 7 bases matching TRBD2. This CDR3 comprises 16 residues. Germline trimming cut 1 base from V and 5 bases from J; bases unmatched to any gene: 7. Germline values: CDR1 LGHDT, CDR2 YNNKEL (reference sequence). CDR3 DNA sequence: TGTGCCAGCAGCCAAGTCGGAGCGGGAAGGACCGGGGAGCTGTTTTTT. It translates to CASSQVGAGRTGELFF.

This clonotype was observed many times. The chain couples TRBV20-1 to TRBJ2-3, with 8 bases identical to TRBD2. The ends lost 3 bases at V and 0 bases at J; junction bases unmatched: 2. Germline V gene sequence: CDR1 DFQATT, CDR2 SNEGSKA (reference sequence). There are 14 residues in the CDR3. CDR3 DNA sequence: TGCAGTGCTAGCCCTAGCGGGAGCACAGATACGCAGTATTTT. Translation gives CSASPSGSTDTQYF.

This clonotype was counted only a few times. V usage is TRBV3-1 and J usage is TRBJ1-2; D gene ambiguous. The CDR3 consists of 12 residues. The V gene lost 1 base and the J gene lost 8 bases, with 8 bases spanning the gap. Germline loops: CDR1 LGHDT, CDR2 YNNKEL (reference sequence). The chain's CDR3 is CASSQGRRGYTF. CDR3 in DNA: TGTGCCAGCAGCCAAGGCCGAAGGGGCTACACCTTC.